The next 2 T cell receptor beta chains were all read from a single sample in a study of Ad26.COV2.S vaccination and SARS-CoV-2 variants. Only in-frame clones appear in the TCRdb table, and some are missing; sequencing was by immunoSEQ multiplex PCR. In the table there are some 250,000 clones, around nine tenths of which are singletons. The treatment here: around 19 received Ad26.COV2.S at low or high dose, single or two shots; about 5 received placebo; per-sample allocation not given. Day 63 following the first vaccine or placebo injection was when the samples were taken. The sequencing here drew on peripheral blood, taken in a trial of Ad26.COV2.S vaccine versus placebo. These receptor sequences come from a person aged 18 to 65 who received the Ad26.COV2.S COVID-19 vaccine or a placebo.

This sequence joins TRBV6-2 or TRBV6-3 and TRBJ2-1; D is perhaps TRBD1 (6 bases). Germline lookup yields CDR1 MNHEY and CDR2 SVGEGT. V was clipped by 5 bases and J by 8 bases, with 19 bases between them. This CDR3 is built from 15 residues. The CDR3 region is CASSRLPPGAHEQFF. CDR3 DNA: TGTGCCAGCAGTAGACTCCCTCCAGGGGCTCATGAGCAGTTCTTC.

The sample holds one count of this clone. The V call is TRBV7-8, the J call TRBJ1-5; 10 nucleotides align to TRBD1. This CDR3 has 16 amino acids. The junction had 3 bases not matched to a gene; V was cut back by 0 bases and J by 4 bases. The germline gives CDR1 SGHVS, CDR2 FQNEAQ. As DNA, the CDR3 is TGTGCCAGCAGCTTAGCGGCGGACAGGGGGAATCAGCCCCAGCATTTT. Protein sequence: CASSLAADRGNQPQHF. Looking up the rest from reference TRBV7-8 and TRBJ1-5 gives the full variable domain: GAGVSQSPRYKVAKRGQDVALRCDPISGHVSLFWYQQALGQGPEFLTYFQNEAQLDKSGLPSDRFFAERPEGSVSTLKIQRTQQEDSAVYLCASSLAADRGNQPQHFGDGTRLSIL.